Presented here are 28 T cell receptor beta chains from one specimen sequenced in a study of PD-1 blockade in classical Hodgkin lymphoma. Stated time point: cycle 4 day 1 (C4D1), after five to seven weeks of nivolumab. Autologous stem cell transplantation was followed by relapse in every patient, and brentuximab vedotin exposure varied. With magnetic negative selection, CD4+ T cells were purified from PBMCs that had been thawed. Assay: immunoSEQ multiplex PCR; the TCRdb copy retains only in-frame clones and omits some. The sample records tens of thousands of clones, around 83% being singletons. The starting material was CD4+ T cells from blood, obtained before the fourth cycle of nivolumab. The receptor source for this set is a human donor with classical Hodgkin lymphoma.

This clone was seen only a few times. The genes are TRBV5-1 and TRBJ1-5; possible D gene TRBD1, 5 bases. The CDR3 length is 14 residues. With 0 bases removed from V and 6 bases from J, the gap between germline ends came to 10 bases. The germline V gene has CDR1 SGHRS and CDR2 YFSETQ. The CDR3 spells CASSLGGASQPQHF. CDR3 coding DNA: TGCGCCAGCAGCTTGGGAGGGGCCAGTCAGCCCCAGCATTTT.

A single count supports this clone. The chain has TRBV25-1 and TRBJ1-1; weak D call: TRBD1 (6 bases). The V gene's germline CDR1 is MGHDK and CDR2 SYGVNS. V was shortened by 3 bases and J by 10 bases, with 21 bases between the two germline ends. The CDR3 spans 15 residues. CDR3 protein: CASSDIGGGRVTAFF. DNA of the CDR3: TGTGCCAGCAGTGATATCGGGGGGGGGCGAGTGACAGCTTTCTTT.

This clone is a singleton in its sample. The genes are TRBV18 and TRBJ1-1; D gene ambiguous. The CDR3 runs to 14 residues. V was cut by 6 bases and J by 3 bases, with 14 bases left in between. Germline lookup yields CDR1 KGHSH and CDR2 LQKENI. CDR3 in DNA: TGTGCCAGCTCGCCGACGGGATTAGACACTGAAGCTTTCTTT. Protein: CASSPTGLDTEAFF.

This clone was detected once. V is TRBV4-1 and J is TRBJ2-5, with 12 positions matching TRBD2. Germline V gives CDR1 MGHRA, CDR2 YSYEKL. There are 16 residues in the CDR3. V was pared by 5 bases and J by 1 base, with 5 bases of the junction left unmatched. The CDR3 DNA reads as TGCGCCAGCAGCAGCGGACTAGCGGGACTCCAAGAGACCCAGTACTTC. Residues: CASSSGLAGLQETQYF.

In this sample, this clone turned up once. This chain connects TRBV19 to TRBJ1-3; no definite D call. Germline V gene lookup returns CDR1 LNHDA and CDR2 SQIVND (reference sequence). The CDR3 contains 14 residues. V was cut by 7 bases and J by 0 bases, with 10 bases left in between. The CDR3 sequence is CASTEQSSGNTIYF. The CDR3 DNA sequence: TGTGCCAGTACCGAACAGAGCTCTGGAAACACCATATATTTT.

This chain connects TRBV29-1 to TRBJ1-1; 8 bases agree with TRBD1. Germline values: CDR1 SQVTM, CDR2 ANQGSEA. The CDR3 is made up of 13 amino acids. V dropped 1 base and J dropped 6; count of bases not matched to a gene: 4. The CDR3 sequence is CSVEGQGIAEAFF. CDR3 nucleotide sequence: TGCAGCGTTGAAGGACAGGGGATCGCTGAAGCTTTCTTT.

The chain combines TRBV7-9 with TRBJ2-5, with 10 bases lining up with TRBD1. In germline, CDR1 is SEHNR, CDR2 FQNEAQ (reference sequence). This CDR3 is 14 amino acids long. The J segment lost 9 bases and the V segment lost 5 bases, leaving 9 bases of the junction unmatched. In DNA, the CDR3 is TGTGCCAGCAGCGAAGGGGACAGGGGTCCAGCCCAGTACTTC. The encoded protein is CASSEGDRGPAQYF.

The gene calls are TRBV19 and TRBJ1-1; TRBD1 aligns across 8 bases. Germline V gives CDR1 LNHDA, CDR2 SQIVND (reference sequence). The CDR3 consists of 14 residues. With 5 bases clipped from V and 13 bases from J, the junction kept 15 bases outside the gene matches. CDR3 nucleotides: TGTGCCAGTAGTTTATATCAGGGGGCTCCGGTTGGTTTCTTT. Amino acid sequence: CASSLYQGAPVGFF.

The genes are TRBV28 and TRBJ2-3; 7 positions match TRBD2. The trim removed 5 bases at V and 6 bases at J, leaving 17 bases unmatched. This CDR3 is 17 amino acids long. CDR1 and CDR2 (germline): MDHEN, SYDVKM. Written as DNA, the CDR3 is TGTGCCAGCAGTACGACGGGGGGTCGGCAAGCACGGGATACGCAGTATTTT. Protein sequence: CASSTTGGRQARDTQYF.

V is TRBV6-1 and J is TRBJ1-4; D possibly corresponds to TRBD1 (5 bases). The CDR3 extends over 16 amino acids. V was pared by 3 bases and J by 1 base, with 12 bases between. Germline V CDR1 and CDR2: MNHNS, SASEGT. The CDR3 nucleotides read TGTGCCAGCAGTGAGACTTGGGGGGTAACTAATGAAAAACTGTTTTTT. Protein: CASSETWGVTNEKLFF.

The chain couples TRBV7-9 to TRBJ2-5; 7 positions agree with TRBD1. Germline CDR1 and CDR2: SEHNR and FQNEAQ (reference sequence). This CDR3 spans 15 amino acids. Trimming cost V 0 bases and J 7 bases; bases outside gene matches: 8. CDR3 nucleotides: TGTGCCAGCAGCTTAGCGCAAGGGGGCTCAGGGACCCAGTACTTC. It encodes CASSLAQGGSGTQYF. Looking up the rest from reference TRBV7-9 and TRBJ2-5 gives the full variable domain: DTGVSQNPRHKITKRGQNVTFRCDPISEHNRLYWYRQTLGQGPEFLTYFQNEAQLEKSRLLSDRFSAERPKGSFSTLEIQRTEQGDSAMYLCASSLAQGGSGTQYFGPGTRLLVL.

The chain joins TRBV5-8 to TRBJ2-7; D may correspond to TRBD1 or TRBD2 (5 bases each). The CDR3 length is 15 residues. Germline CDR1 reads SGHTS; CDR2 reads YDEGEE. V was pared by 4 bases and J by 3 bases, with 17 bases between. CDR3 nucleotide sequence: TGTGCCAGCAGCCCCGGGACGATCCAGGGCTACGAGCAGTACTTC. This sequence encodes CASSPGTIQGYEQYF.

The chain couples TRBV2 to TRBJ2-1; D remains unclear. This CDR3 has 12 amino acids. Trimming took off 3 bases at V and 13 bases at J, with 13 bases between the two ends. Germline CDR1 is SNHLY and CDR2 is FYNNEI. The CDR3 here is CASSDEALRQFF. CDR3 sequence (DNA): TGTGCCAGCAGTGATGAGGCTCTCCGCCAGTTCTTC.

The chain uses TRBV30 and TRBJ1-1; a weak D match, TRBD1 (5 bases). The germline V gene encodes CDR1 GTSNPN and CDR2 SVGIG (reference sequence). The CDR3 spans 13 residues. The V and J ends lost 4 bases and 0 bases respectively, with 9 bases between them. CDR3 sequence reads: CAWNRGLNTEAFF. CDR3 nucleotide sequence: TGTGCCTGGAATCGGGGACTGAACACTGAAGCTTTCTTT.

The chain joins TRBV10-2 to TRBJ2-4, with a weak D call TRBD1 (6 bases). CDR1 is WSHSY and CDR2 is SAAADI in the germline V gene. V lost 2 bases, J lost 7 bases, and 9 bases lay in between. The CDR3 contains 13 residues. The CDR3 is CASSETRGNIQYF. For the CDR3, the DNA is TGCGCCAGCAGTGAGACTAGGGGGAACATTCAGTACTTC.

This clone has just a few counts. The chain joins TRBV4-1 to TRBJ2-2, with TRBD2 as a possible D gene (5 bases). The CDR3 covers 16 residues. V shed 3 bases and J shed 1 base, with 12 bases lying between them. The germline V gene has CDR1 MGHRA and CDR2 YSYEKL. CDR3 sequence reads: CASSHGVRGNTGELFF. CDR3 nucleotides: TGCGCCAGCAGCCACGGAGTTCGGGGGAACACCGGGGAGCTGTTTTTT.

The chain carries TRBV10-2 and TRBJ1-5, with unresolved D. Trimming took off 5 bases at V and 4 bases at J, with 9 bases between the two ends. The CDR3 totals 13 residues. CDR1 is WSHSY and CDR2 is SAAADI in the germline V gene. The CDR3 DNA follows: TGCGCCAGCAGTTCGCGTGGGAATCAGCCCCAGCATTTT. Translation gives CASSSRGNQPQHF.

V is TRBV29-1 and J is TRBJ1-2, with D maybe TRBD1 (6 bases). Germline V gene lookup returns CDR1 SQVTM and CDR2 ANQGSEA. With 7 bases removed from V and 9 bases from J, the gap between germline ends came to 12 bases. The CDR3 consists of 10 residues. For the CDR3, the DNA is TGCAGCGCTTTCCAGGGGAGCTACACCTTC. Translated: CSAFQGSYTF.

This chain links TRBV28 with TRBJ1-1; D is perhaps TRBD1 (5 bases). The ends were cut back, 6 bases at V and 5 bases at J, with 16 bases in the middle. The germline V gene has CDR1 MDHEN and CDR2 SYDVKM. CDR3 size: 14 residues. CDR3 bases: TGTGCCAGCAGACCCGGGCCCCCAGGGACTGAAGCTTTCTTT. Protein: CASRPGPPGTEAFF.

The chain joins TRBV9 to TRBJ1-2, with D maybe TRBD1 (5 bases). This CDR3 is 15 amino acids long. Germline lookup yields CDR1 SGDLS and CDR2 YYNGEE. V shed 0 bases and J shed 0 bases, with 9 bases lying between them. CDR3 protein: CASSVDEGSNYGYTF. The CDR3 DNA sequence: TGTGCCAGCAGCGTAGATGAGGGGTCTAACTATGGCTACACCTTC.

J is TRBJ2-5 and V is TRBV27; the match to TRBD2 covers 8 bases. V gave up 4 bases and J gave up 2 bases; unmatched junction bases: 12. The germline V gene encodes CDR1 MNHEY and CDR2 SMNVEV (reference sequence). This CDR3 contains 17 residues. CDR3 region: CASSSSLLAAKQETQYF. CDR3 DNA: TGTGCCAGCAGTTCGTCCTTACTAGCGGCTAAACAAGAGACCCAGTACTTC.

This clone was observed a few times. The CDR3 loop reads CASRKTGSGGYTF. The CDR3 DNA reads TGTGCCAGCAGAAAAACCGGGAGCGGGGGCTACACCTTC. The V and J genes are TRBV6-5 and TRBJ1-2; D remains unclear. The CDR3 runs 13 residues. Germline CDR1 MNHEY, CDR2 SVGAGI. V lost 6 bases and J lost 8, with 16 bases in between.

CDR3 residues: CASSNGGIGPQHF. The CDR3 DNA follows: TGTGCCAGCAGCAACGGTGGGATTGGGCCCCAGCATTTT. The rearrangement joins TRBV6-6 to TRBJ1-5; D gene ambiguous. Germline CDR1 reads MNHNY; CDR2 reads SVGAGI (reference sequence). Between the trimmed V and J ends, which lost 6 bases and 9 bases, there was a span of 15 bases. This CDR3 region has 13 residues.

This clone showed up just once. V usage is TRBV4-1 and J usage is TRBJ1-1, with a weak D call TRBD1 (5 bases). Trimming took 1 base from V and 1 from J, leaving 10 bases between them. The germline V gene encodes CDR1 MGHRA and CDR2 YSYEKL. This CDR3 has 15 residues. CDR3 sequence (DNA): TGCGCCAGCAGCCAAGTGATGGACAAGAACACTGAAGCTTTCTTT. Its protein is CASSQVMDKNTEAFF.

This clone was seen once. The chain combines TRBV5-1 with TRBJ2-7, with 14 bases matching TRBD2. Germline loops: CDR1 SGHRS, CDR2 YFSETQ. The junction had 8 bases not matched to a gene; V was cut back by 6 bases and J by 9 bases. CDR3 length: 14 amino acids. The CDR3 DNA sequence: TGCGCCAGCACCCAGGGACTAGCGGGAGCCCCGCAGTACTTC. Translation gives CASTQGLAGAPQYF.

As DNA, the CDR3 is TGTGCCAGCAGCTTAGTTGGCAGGGTCCGCAGTGAAGCTTTCTTT. Its translation is CASSLVGRVRSEAFF. This chain connects TRBV7-2 to TRBJ1-1; a possible D gene is TRBD1 (5 bases). V gave up 1 base and J gave up 7 bases, with 16 bases separating them. This CDR3 spans 15 amino acids. Germline CDR1 reads SGHTA; CDR2 reads FQGNSA.

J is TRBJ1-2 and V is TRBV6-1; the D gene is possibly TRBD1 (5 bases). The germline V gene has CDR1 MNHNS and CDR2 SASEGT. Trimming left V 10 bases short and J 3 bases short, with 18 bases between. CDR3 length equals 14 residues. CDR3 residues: CATRDPRGDYGYTF. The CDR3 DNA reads TGTGCCACCCGGGACCCTCGTGGGGACTATGGCTACACCTTC.

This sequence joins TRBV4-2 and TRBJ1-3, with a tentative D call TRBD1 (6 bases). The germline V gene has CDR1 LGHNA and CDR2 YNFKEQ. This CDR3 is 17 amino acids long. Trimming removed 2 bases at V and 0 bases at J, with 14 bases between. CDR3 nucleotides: TGTGCCAGCAGCCAACGGAAGGACAGCCACTCTGGAAACACCATATATTTT. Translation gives CASSQRKDSHSGNTIYF.